This TCR beta chain emerged from a study of molecular identifiers for immune sequencing clone quantification. Notes on the study in general: The share of molecules held by clones above 20 RNA copies was over 99% in effector cells and under 1% in naive cells.

TCRdb re-analysed the PCR reads in MiXCR, keeping a single row per CDR3 protein. The table includes 100,000 or so distinct CDR3 sequences, approximately 40% detected once. The CDR3 loop spans 12 amino acids. From germline, CDR1 is SEHNR and CDR2 FQNEAQ (reference sequence). V was cut by 1 base and J by 9 bases, with 10 bases left in between. A remark on this clonotype: Its target is unknown.

The clonotype was recovered from a human donor in good health. Some libraries in this study had Jurkat cell RNA spiked in. The chain has TRBV7-9 and TRBJ2-7, with TRBD2 as a possible D gene (6 bases). The sample comprised naive CD8+ T cells from blood, with Jurkat cell RNA spiked in. Specified subset: FACS-sorted CD8+CD4-CCR7+CD45RA+ naive T cells. The CDR3 is CASSLGEVSQYF. The CDR3 DNA sequence: TGTGCCAGCAGCTTAGGGGAGGTCTCGCAGTACTTC.